These 25 T cell receptor beta chains share one sample of origin, sequenced in a study of CD8+CD57+ T cells in acquired aplastic anemia. Genomic DNA, the template, was used for profiling of the TCR beta VDJ and CDR3. TCRdb re-called the reads with MiXCR, one entry per CDR3 protein. The table has about 210,000 distinct CDR3 sequences, 34% seen once. The sequencing input was sorted CD4+, CD8+, or CD8+CD57+ T cells (not recorded which) from PBMCs. The receptors come from a human donor in good health, serving as a control.

The rearrangement links TRBV24-1 to TRBJ1-2, with 12 nucleotides matching TRBD1. Germline V gives CDR1 KGHDR, CDR2 SFDVKD. There are 16 residues in the CDR3. The junction had 11 bases not matched to a gene; V was cut back by 5 bases and J by 8 bases. CDR3 loop: CATSGETGTGGEGYTF. CDR3 nucleotides: TGTGCCACCAGTGGCGAGACCGGGACAGGGGGCGAGGGCTACACCTTC.

The rearrangement links TRBV2 to TRBJ1-2, with D perhaps matching TRBD1 (6 bases). The germline V gene has CDR1 SNHLY and CDR2 FYNNEI. The CDR3 runs 13 residues. Trimming pared 7 bases from V and 6 bases from J, leaving 15 bases between. CDR3 region: CASTWQGSDGYTF. For the CDR3, the DNA is TGTGCCAGCACTTGGCAGGGGAGCGATGGCTACACCTTC.

This clonotype appeared a few times. For the CDR3, the DNA is TGTGCCAGCAGCCGATACAGGGGCCTGAACACTGAAGCTTTCTTT. Its translation: CASSRYRGLNTEAFF. The chain carries TRBV14 and TRBJ1-1; 7 nucleotides match TRBD1. The CDR3 has 15 residues. Germline CDR1 reads SGHDN; CDR2 reads FVKESK. V lost 4 bases and J lost 0; bases outside the gene matches: 5.

This clonotype showed up many times. The chain uses TRBV2 and TRBJ2-3; no clear D. The CDR3 loop spans 14 amino acids. From germline, CDR1 is SNHLY and CDR2 FYNNEI. V was pared by 1 base and J by 3 bases, with 8 bases between. The CDR3 DNA reads as TGTGCCAGCAGTGAAGGTACGGGTACAGATACGCAGTATTTT. Amino acids: CASSEGTGTDTQYF.

V usage is TRBV6-1 and J usage is TRBJ2-7; D is perhaps TRBD1 or TRBD2 (5 bases each). CDR3 length: 14 residues. Germline loops: CDR1 MNHNS, CDR2 SASEGT. V was pared by 0 bases and J by 0 bases, with 6 bases between. The CDR3 coding sequence is TGTGCCAGCAGTGAAGCGGGACGCTCCTACGAGCAGTACTTC. This codes for CASSEAGRSYEQYF.

This clonotype appeared many times. This chain uses TRBV7-9 with TRBJ2-3; TRBD2 aligns across 12 bases. V trimming: 3 bases; J trimming: 4 bases; junction bases outside the gene matches: 5. The CDR3 is 16 amino acids. Germline V gene sequence: CDR1 SEHNR, CDR2 FQNEAQ (reference sequence). The CDR3 region is CASSFSLAGGADTQYF. The CDR3 nucleotides are TGTGCCAGCAGCTTCAGCCTAGCGGGGGGGGCAGATACGCAGTATTTT.

About this clonotype: This could be a read error, since a much larger clone is one nucleotide away. The genes are TRBV5-1 and TRBJ2-7; 7 bases align to TRBD2. Germline assignment: CDR1 SGHRS and CDR2 YFSETQ. This CDR3 region has 13 residues. The CDR3 loop is CAGSLTREGEQYF. CDR3 coding DNA: TGCGCCGGCAGCTTGACGAGGGAGGGGGAGCAGTACTTC.

This clonotype was counted many times. The chain uses TRBV12-3 or TRBV12-4 and TRBJ1-1; 9 bases are shared with TRBD1. With V trimmed by 3 bases and J by 3 bases, 5 bases remained unmatched. The CDR3 runs 15 residues. This CDR3 is CASSFNRGLDTEAFF. Here the CDR3 DNA reads TGTGCCAGCAGTTTCAACAGGGGGCTTGACACTGAAGCTTTCTTT.

Ten or more counts support this clonotype. CDR3: CASSSGTGGGGNTIYF. The CDR3, as DNA: TGCGCCAGCAGCTCCGGTACAGGGGGAGGTGGAAACACCATATATTTT. The J gene is TRBJ1-3, the V gene TRBV5-1, with 8 nucleotides matching TRBD1. V dropped 3 bases and J dropped 3; count of bases not matched to a gene: 8. Germline V gives CDR1 SGHRS, CDR2 YFSETQ. This CDR3 region has 16 residues. Full variable domain (rest looked up from reference TRBV5-1 and TRBJ1-3): KAGVTQTPRYLIKTRGQQVTLSCSPISGHRSVSWYQQTPGQGLQFLFEYFSETQRNKGNFPGRFSGRQFSNSRSEMNVSTLELGDSALYLCASSSGTGGGGNTIYFGEGSWLTVV.

This clonotype has ten or more counts. For the CDR3, the DNA is TGTGCCATCAGTTTTGGGATGATGAACACCGGGGAGCTGTTTTTT. This gives the protein CAISFGMMNTGELFF. The chain employs TRBV10-3 and TRBJ2-2; no reliable D call. The germline V and J ends were trimmed by 5 bases and 1 base, with 11 bases remaining between them. Per the germline V gene, CDR1 is ENHRY and CDR2 is SYGVKD. The CDR3 covers 15 residues.

As for this clonotype: This may come from a read error, since a much larger clone is one base off. V and J are TRBV5-1 and TRBJ2-1, with no clear D. The CDR3 is 13 amino acids. The V gene's germline CDR1 is SGHRS and CDR2 YFSETQ. Trimming pared 0 bases from V and 12 bases from J, leaving 13 bases between. DNA for the CDR3: TGCGCCAGCAGCTTGGAGGCGGCAGGTGTGCAGTTCTTC. Translating it yields CASSLEAAGVQFF. The whole variable domain, remainder taken from reference TRBV5-1 and TRBJ2-1, is KAGVTQTPRYLIKTRGQQVTLSCSPISGHRSVSWYQQTPGQGLQFLFEYFSETQRNKGNFPGRFSGRQFSNSRSEMNVSTLELGDSALYLCASSLEAAGVQFFGPGTRLTVL.

There are a few counts of this clonotype. A much larger clonotype is one base distant, so this may be a read error. This chain joins TRBV20-1 and TRBJ1-2; no reliable D call. The CDR3 spans 11 residues. Germline V CDR1 and CDR2: DFQATT, SNEGSKA (reference sequence). Trimming stripped 0 bases from V and 6 bases from J, with 5 bases between. The CDR3 protein is CSARENHGYTF. The DNA of the CDR3 is TGCAGTGCTAGAGAAAACCATGGCTACACCTTC.

This clonotype showed up just a few times. The V and J genes are TRBV19 and TRBJ1-1; D perhaps matches TRBD1 (5 bases). V dropped 5 bases and J dropped 6 bases, with 28 bases sitting between them. The CDR3 runs 18 residues. CDR1 and CDR2 (germline): LNHDA, SQIVND (reference sequence). The CDR3 DNA reads TGTGCCAGTAGTTTTACCGGAAACCTTGCGGTCGGGGGGGCTGAAGCTTTCTTT. Amino acid sequence: CASSFTGNLAVGGAEAFF.

This clonotype has more than one count but fewer than ten. J is TRBJ2-5 and V is TRBV11-2; D is tentatively TRBD1 or TRBD2 (5 bases each). The CDR3 covers 15 residues. Trimming left V 5 bases short and J 7 bases short, with 20 bases between. Germline CDR1 and CDR2: SGHAT and FQNNGV. CDR3 nucleotides: TGTGCCAGCAGCCCCCGAGGGGCGAGGAAAGGGACCCAGTACTTC. As protein: CASSPRGARKGTQYF. The whole variable domain, filled in from reference TRBV11-2 and TRBJ2-5, reads EAGVAQSPRYKIIEKRQSVAFWCNPISGHATLYWYQQILGQGPKLLIQFQNNGVVDDSQLPKDRFSAERLKGVDSTLKIQPAKLEDSAVYLCASSPRGARKGTQYFGPGTRLLVL.

This clonotype occurred many times. The chain has TRBV5-1 and TRBJ1-1; unclear D gene. Germline CDR1 SGHRS, CDR2 YFSETQ. The CDR3 is made up of 13 amino acids. Trimming cost V 0 bases and J 5 bases, with 8 bases left between them. This CDR3 reads CASSLGLATEAFF. CDR3 nucleotides: TGCGCCAGCAGCTTGGGGCTGGCTACTGAAGCTTTCTTT.

On this clonotype: This may be a read error, as it is one base from a much larger clone. The gene calls are TRBV6-1 and TRBJ1-2, with D hard to call. The CDR3 is 14 amino acids. CDR1 is MNHNS and CDR2 is SASEGT in the germline V gene. CDR3 loop: CASPRALTNYGCTF. CDR3 DNA: TGTGCCAGCCCCCGGGCTTTGACTAACTATGGCTGCACCTTC.

This clonotype has a count of ten or more. V gene TRBV11-2 combines with J gene TRBJ2-7; TRBD2 is a possible D gene (5 bases). Germline V gene sequence: CDR1 SGHAT, CDR2 FQNNGV. The germline V and J ends were trimmed by 6 bases and 0 bases, with 18 bases remaining between them. The CDR3 loop spans 16 amino acids. The CDR3 loop reads CASSRGRSGSSYEQYF. CDR3 in DNA: TGTGCCAGCAGTAGAGGCCGGAGTGGGAGCTCCTACGAGCAGTACTTC.

This clonotype was recorded many times. V and J are TRBV30 and TRBJ1-2, with a tentative D call TRBD1 (5 bases). CDR1 is GTSNPN and CDR2 is SVGIG in the germline V gene (reference sequence). The CDR3 runs 12 residues. The V end lost 3 bases, the J end lost 8 bases, and 13 bases lay between the germline ends. CDR3 nucleotides: TGTGCCTGGAGCCCAGGGCGGATGGGCTACACCTTC. Protein sequence: CAWSPGRMGYTF.

This clonotype was picked up many times. The chain couples TRBV15 to TRBJ1-1, with a tentative D call TRBD1 (5 bases). The germline CDR1 and CDR2 sequences are LNHNV and YYDKDF (reference sequence). CDR3 length: 13 amino acids. Between the trimmed V and J ends, which lost 0 bases and 8 bases, there was a span of 10 bases. This CDR3 reads CATSRDRRGEAFF. In DNA form, the CDR3 reads TGTGCCACCAGCAGAGATCGGAGGGGCGAAGCTTTCTTT.

V and J are TRBV5-1 and TRBJ2-3; D is perhaps TRBD2 (7 bases). The V gene lost 1 base and the J gene lost 6 bases, with 21 bases spanning the gap. CDR3 size: 17 residues. CDR1 is SGHRS, CDR2 YFSETQ, per germline. The CDR3, as DNA: TGCGCCAGCAGCTTGCTGTTAGGCGGGGGCGCGCGTGATACGCAGTATTTT. Translation: CASSLLLGGGARDTQYF.

This clonotype occurred many times. The gene calls are TRBV7-3 and TRBJ1-1; D not certain. CDR1 is SGHTA and CDR2 is FQGTGA in the germline V gene. This CDR3 comprises 13 residues. Trimming removed 1 base from V and 5 bases from J, with 8 bases in between. The CDR3 region has the DNA TGTGCCAGCAGCTTAAGCCCGGGTACTGAAGCTTTCTTT. Translation gives CASSLSPGTEAFF.

The V gene is TRBV11-2, the J gene TRBJ2-7; D might be TRBD2 (6 bases). TRBJ2-5 explains the end of the DNA better; the J call may be wrong. The V gene's germline CDR1 is SGHAT and CDR2 FQNNGV. The CDR3 contains 17 residues. DNA of the CDR3: TGTGCCAGCAGCTCGAGACCTTTAGCGGACGATAAAGAGACCCAGTACTTC. Amino acid sequence: CASSSRPLADDKETQYF.

The chain links TRBV15 to TRBJ2-7; D perhaps matches TRBD1 (6 bases). Trimming removed 2 bases at V and 4 bases at J, with 15 bases between. The CDR3 covers 15 residues. Germline CDR1 is LNHNV and CDR2 is YYDKDF (reference sequence). CDR3 nucleotide sequence: TGTGCCACCAGCAGACTAAGGACAGAGCTATACGAGCAGTACTTC. Translating it yields CATSRLRTELYEQYF.

This clonotype was found many times. The gene calls are TRBV6-1 and TRBJ1-2; unclear D gene. Trimming shortened V by 6 bases and J by 3 bases, and 17 bases separated the two germline ends. CDR1 and CDR2 from the germline V gene are MNHNS and SASEGT. This CDR3 region has 15 residues. This CDR3 reads CASRGDISFDYGYTF. CDR3 in DNA: TGTGCCAGCAGGGGAGACATCAGCTTCGACTATGGCTACACCTTC.

Only a few counts were recorded for this clonotype. V and J are TRBV12-3 or TRBV12-4 and TRBJ2-1; D may be TRBD2 (6 bases). The V end lost 2 bases, the J end lost 5 bases, and 19 bases lay between the germline ends. The length of the CDR3 is 17 residues. This chain's CDR3 is CASSLSFGGGRHNEQFF. CDR3 nucleotide sequence: TGTGCCAGCAGTTTATCTTTCGGGGGTGGGCGGCACAATGAGCAGTTCTTC.